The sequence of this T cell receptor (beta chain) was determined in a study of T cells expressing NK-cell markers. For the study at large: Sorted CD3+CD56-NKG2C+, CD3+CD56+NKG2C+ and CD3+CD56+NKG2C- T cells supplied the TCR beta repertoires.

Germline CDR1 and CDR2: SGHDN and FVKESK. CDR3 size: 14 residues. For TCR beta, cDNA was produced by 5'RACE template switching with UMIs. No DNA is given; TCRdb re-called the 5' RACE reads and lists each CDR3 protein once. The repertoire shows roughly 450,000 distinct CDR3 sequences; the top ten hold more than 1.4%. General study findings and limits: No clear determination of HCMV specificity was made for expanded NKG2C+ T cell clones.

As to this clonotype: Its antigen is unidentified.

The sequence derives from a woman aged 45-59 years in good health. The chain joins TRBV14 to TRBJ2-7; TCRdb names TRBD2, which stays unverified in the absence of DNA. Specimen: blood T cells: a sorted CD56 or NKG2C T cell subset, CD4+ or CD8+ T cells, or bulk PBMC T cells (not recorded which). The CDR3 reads CASSPKAGFGEQYF.